The T cell receptor (beta chain) under discussion was sequenced for a study of lymphopenia after photon versus proton radiotherapy. Study conclusions and caveats: After the lymphocyte nadir, photon-treated repertoires showed oligoclonal expansion, especially of CD8+ Temra cells. Better survival with proton therapy was suggested as possible, not demonstrated. Relative stability marked proton patients; photon patients lost diversity and naive cells. A bigger post-nadir fall in TCR diversity correlated inversely with survival time in deceased patients.

CDR3 size: 15 residues. Trimming at V came to 3 bases and at J to 1 base, leaving 5 bases not matched to a gene. CDR1 is SGHNT and CDR2 is YENEEA in the germline V gene. The table came from immunoSEQ multiplex PCR; TCRdb's copy has only in-frame clones and leaves some out. The sample records tens of thousands of clones, 84% being singletons. To note about this clone: No antigen is known for it.

The chain is built from TRBV11-3 and TRBJ1-1, with 7 bases that match TRBD1. This specimen was peripheral blood, taken from a patient treated with proton-based radiotherapy. This TCR came from a woman in her seventies with pancreatic cancer. The CDR3 DNA follows: TGTGCCAGCAGCTTTATCACAGGGGAGAACACTGAAGCTTTCTTT. This gives the protein CASSFITGENTEAFF. Full variable domain (outside the CDR3, taken from reference TRBV11-3 and TRBJ1-1): EAGVVQSPRYKIIEKKQPVAFWCNPISGHNTLYWYLQNLGQGPELLIRYENEEAVDDSQLPKDRFSAERLKGVDSTLKIQPAELGDSAVYLCASSFITGENTEAFFGQGTRLTVV.